The 16 T cell receptor beta chains below all came from one sample that was sequenced in a study of blood T cell repertoires in COVID-19. Profiling relied on immunoSEQ multiplex PCR, and the TCRdb table lists in-frame clones only, not all of them. The table shows about 89,000 clones, with approximately 80% occurring only once. Specimen: peripheral blood. Receptor source: a man between 65 and 85 years old with acute or convalescent COVID-19.

The chain combines TRBV10-3 with TRBJ2-7; the D gene is possibly TRBD1 (5 bases). Germline loops: CDR1 ENHRY, CDR2 SYGVKD. CDR3 length: 15 amino acids. V gave up 10 bases and J gave up 0 bases, with 19 bases separating them. DNA of the CDR3: TGTGCCACCACAGAGGACACCAGCTCCTCCTACGAGCAGTACTTC. As protein: CATTEDTSSSYEQYF.

This clone showed up just a few times. The rearrangement uses TRBV7-5 and TRBJ2-3; the table's D call of TRBD1 was not tested on the DNA. TRBV7-5 is described as a pseudogene. This CDR3 is built from 14 residues. This CDR3 reads CARSPRRSTDTQYF. CDR3 in DNA: TGTGCCAGAAGCCCACGCAGAAGCACAGATACGCAGTATTTT.

The genes are TRBV28 and TRBJ1-2; 7 nucleotides line up with TRBD1. Looked up from germline, CDR1 is MDHEN and CDR2 is SYDVKM. The V and J ends lost 5 bases and 2 bases, in that order; junction bases with no gene match: 5. The CDR3 extends over 14 amino acids. DNA of the CDR3: TGTGCCAGCAGTACAAAGACAGGGAACTATGGCTACACCTTC. As protein: CASSTKTGNYGYTF.

J is TRBJ1-1 and V is TRBV7-3; TRBD1 matches at 9 bases. The CDR3 has 13 residues. From germline, CDR1 is SGHTA and CDR2 FQGTGA. V gave up 0 bases and J gave up 10 bases; unmatched junction bases: 3. This CDR3 reads CASSLTMTGGAFF. CDR3 DNA sequence: TGTGCCAGCAGCTTAACTATGACAGGGGGAGCTTTCTTT.

This clone was recorded a few times. The chain joins TRBV28 to TRBJ1-2; 7 nucleotides line up with TRBD1. Germline CDR1 is MDHEN and CDR2 is SYDVKM. The CDR3 contains 14 residues. V lost 5 bases and J lost 4; bases outside the gene matches: 7. CDR3 DNA: TGTGCCAGCAGTCAGGGGGTGGCTAGCTATGGCTACACCTTC. Translated: CASSQGVASYGYTF.

This chain uses TRBV24-1 with TRBJ2-3; 8 bases are shared with TRBD2. The V gene end was trimmed by 3 bases and the J gene end by 4 bases; junction bases not matched to a gene: 8. Germline CDR1 reads KGHDR; CDR2 reads SFDVKD. This CDR3 has 16 amino acids. This CDR3 is CATSDRRGGISDTQYF. The CDR3 DNA follows: TGTGCCACCAGTGATCGACGGGGGGGCATCTCAGATACGCAGTATTTT.

The chain links TRBV4-3 to TRBJ2-7; weak D call: TRBD2 (6 bases). The V end was cut by 3 bases, the J end by 3 bases, with 9 bases between. This CDR3 comprises 13 residues. Germline assignment: CDR1 LGHNA and CDR2 YSLEER. CDR3 sequence: CASSQGTFYEQYF. In DNA form, the CDR3 reads TGCGCCAGCAGCCAGGGGACTTTCTACGAGCAGTACTTC.

This chain uses TRBV6-5 with TRBJ1-3, with a weak D call TRBD1 (6 bases). The germline V and J ends were trimmed by 6 bases and 2 bases, with 14 bases remaining between them. This CDR3 contains 15 residues. Germline-derived CDR1 and CDR2 are MNHEY and SVGAGI. The CDR3: CASSALDRAGNTIYF. CDR3 nucleotide sequence: TGTGCCAGCAGCGCGCTGGACAGAGCTGGAAACACCATATATTTT.

The rearrangement joins TRBV15 to TRBJ1-1; D gene uncertain. V was trimmed by 5 bases and J by 0 bases, leaving 7 bases between them. This CDR3 is built from 13 residues. Per the germline V gene, CDR1 is LNHNV and CDR2 is YYDKDF (reference sequence). The CDR3 region has the DNA TGTGCCACCAGCTCGCGGGTGAACACTGAAGCTTTCTTT. Its translation: CATSSRVNTEAFF.

The CDR3 nucleotides are TGCGCCAGCAGTGAAGTCCTGGACAGGGGGTCCGACGAGCAGTACTTC. Its translation is CASSEVLDRGSDEQYF. V and J are TRBV10-1 and TRBJ2-7; 10 bases match TRBD1. The trim removed 3 bases at V and 5 bases at J, leaving 10 bases unmatched. Germline V gene data show CDR1 as WNHNN and CDR2 as SYGVQD (reference sequence). The CDR3 consists of 16 residues.

The rearrangement joins TRBV11-2 to TRBJ2-3, with 8 bases matching TRBD1. The CDR3 contains 18 residues. Trimming removed 5 bases from V and 0 bases from J; junction bases left unmatched: 13. The germline gives CDR1 SGHAT, CDR2 FQNNGV. The CDR3 DNA follows: TGTGCCAGCAGCCGACGGGCAGGGGGCAGCCCAAGCACAGATACGCAGTATTTT. Amino acid sequence: CASSRRAGGSPSTDTQYF.

The chain joins TRBV6-5 to TRBJ2-2; possible D gene TRBD2, 6 bases. Between the trimmed V and J ends, which lost 6 bases and 4 bases, there was a span of 15 bases. Germline V gives CDR1 MNHEY, CDR2 SVGAGI. The CDR3 length is 15 residues. The CDR3 DNA follows: TGTGCCAGCAGGCGGGGCGGGTCTGGCACCGGGGAGCTGTTTTTT. Translated: CASRRGGSGTGELFF.

The chain joins TRBV14 to TRBJ1-6; 7 positions match TRBD1. Germline lookup yields CDR1 SGHDN and CDR2 FVKESK. After removal of 3 bases from V and 5 bases from J, the junction contained 4 bases not matched to a gene. CDR3 length equals 15 residues. CDR3 residues: CASSHLTGNNSPLHF. The CDR3 DNA sequence: TGTGCCAGCAGCCACCTGACAGGGAATAATTCACCCCTCCACTTT.

This chain joins TRBV3-1 (or the pseudogene TRBV3-2) and TRBJ2-5; D ambiguous. With 4 bases removed from V and 1 base from J, the gap between germline ends came to 13 bases. There are 15 residues in the CDR3. The germline CDR1 and CDR2 sequences are LGHDT and YNNKEL (reference sequence). CDR3 sequence reads: CASSRPYVGQETQYF. For the CDR3, the DNA is TGTGCCAGCAGCCGCCCCTACGTCGGCCAAGAGACCCAGTACTTC.

The chain joins TRBV6-6 to TRBJ1-2; the D gene is possibly TRBD1 (5 bases). Germline values: CDR1 MNHNY, CDR2 SVGAGI (reference sequence). The CDR3 extends over 14 amino acids. The V gene lost 7 bases and the J gene lost 0 bases, with 12 bases spanning the gap. The CDR3 loop is CASTETETNYGYTF. Written as DNA, the CDR3 is TGTGCCAGCACCGAGACAGAAACTAACTATGGCTACACCTTC.

The J gene is TRBJ2-7, the V gene TRBV6-2 or TRBV6-3; a possible D gene is TRBD2 (6 bases). V was clipped by 0 bases and J by 2 bases, with 11 bases between them. The CDR3 runs 15 residues. Germline CDR1 reads MNHEY; CDR2 reads SVGEGT. DNA for the CDR3: TGTGCCAGCAGTTACTCGGGAAGGAGGGCCTACGAGCAGTACTTC. Amino acids: CASSYSGRRAYEQYF.